Shown below are 3 T cell receptor beta chains from a single sample sequenced in a study of blood T cell repertoires in COVID-19. Method: immunoSEQ multiplex PCR; TCRdb's copy keeps in-frame clones and lacks some. The repertoire has about 310,000 clones, approximately 86% of them found once; the top ten carry around 8.9%. Material for sequencing was PBMCs or T cells enriched from blood (not recorded which). These receptors were obtained from a woman aged 18-30 years who had recovered from COVID-19.

This sequence joins TRBV10-2 and TRBJ1-4, with D unresolved. Trimming cost V 10 bases and J 5 bases, with 11 bases left between them. The CDR3 consists of 12 residues. Germline V lookup: CDR1 WSHSY, CDR2 SAAADI. The CDR3, as DNA: TGCGCCATACGGTCCGGGAATGAAAAACTGTTTTTT. Protein: CAIRSGNEKLFF.

This clone was detected only once. The chain combines TRBV19 with TRBJ2-1; 8 bases agree with TRBD2. The trim removed 2 bases at V and 3 bases at J, leaving 9 bases unmatched. CDR1 and CDR2 (germline): LNHDA, SQIVND (reference sequence). The CDR3 runs 17 residues. CDR3 DNA sequence: TGTGCCAGTAGTATATTTCAGAGCGGGAGCTACTACAATGAGCAGTTCTTC. It codes for CASSIFQSGSYYNEQFF.

The chain recombines TRBV4-3 with TRBJ1-4, with 7 positions matching TRBD1. CDR1 is LGHNA and CDR2 is YSLEER in the germline V gene. J was trimmed by 6 bases and V by 1 base; bases with no gene match: 11. CDR3 length: 17 amino acids. The CDR3: CASSQGGYGQVDEKLFF. CDR3 coding DNA: TGCGCCAGCAGCCAAGGCGGGTATGGACAGGTGGATGAAAAACTGTTTTTT.